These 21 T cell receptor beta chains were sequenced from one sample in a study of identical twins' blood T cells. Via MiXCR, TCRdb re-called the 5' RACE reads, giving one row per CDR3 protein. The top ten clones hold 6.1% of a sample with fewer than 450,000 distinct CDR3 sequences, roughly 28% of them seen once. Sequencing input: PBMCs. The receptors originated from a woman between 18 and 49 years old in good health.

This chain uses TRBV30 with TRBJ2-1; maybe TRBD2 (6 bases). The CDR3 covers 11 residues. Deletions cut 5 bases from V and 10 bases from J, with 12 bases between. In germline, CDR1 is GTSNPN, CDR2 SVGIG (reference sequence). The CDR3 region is CAWASSEEQFF. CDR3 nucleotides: TGTGCCTGGGCGTCTAGCGAGGAGCAGTTCTTC.

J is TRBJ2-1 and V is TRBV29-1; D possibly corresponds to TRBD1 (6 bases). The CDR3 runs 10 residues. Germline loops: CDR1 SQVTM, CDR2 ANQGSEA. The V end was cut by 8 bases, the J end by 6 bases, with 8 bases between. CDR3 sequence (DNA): TGCAGCAGGGGGAGCAATGAGCAGTTCTTC. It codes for CSRGSNEQFF.

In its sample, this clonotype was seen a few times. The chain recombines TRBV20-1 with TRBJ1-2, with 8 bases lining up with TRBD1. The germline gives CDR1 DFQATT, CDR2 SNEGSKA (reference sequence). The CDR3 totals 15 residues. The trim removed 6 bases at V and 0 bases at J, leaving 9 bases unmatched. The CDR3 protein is CSAHNTGGTNYGYTF. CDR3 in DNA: TGCAGTGCACATAACACAGGGGGAACTAACTATGGCTACACCTTC.

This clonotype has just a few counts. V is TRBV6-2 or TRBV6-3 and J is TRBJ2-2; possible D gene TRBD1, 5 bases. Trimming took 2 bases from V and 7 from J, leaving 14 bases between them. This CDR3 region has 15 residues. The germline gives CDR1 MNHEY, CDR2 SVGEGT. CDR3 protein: CASSYGTRVNGELFF. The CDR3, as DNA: TGTGCCAGCAGTTACGGAACCAGGGTGAACGGGGAGCTGTTTTTT.

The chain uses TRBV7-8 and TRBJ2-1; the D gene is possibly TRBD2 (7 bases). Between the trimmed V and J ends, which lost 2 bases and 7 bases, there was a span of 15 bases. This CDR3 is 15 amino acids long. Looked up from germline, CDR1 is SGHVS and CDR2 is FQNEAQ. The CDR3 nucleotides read TGTGCCAGCAGCTTAATGCGGCGGGGGCTTAATGAGCAGTTCTTC. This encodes CASSLMRRGLNEQFF.

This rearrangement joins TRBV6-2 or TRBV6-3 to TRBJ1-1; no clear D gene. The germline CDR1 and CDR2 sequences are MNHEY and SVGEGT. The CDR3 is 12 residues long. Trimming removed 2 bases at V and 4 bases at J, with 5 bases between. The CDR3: CASSYGPTEAFF. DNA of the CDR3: TGTGCCAGCAGTTACGGACCCACTGAAGCTTTCTTT.

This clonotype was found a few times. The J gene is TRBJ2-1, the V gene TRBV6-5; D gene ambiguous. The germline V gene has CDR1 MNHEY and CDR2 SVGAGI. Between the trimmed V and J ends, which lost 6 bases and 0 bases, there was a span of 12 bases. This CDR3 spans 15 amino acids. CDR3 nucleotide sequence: TGTGCCAGCAGCCCCCACGGTGGCTCCTACAATGAGCAGTTCTTC. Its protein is CASSPHGGSYNEQFF.

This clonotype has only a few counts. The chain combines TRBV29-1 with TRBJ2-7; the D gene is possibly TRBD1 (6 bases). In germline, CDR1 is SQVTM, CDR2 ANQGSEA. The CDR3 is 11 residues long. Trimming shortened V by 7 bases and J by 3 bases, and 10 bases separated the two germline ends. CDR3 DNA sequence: TGCAGCGGGGCCAGGGGCTACGAGCAGTACTTC. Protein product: CSGARGYEQYF.

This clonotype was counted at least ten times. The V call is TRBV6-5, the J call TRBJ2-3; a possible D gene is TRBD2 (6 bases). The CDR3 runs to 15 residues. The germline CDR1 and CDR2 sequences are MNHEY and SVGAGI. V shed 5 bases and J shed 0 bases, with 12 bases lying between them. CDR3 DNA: TGTGCCAGCAGTCCAACGGGGGAGAGCACAGATACGCAGTATTTT. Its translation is CASSPTGESTDTQYF.

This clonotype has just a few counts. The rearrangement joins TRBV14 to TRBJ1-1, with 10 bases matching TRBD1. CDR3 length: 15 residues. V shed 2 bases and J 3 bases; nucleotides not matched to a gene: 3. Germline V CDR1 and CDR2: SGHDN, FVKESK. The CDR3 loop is CASSQWTGGDTEAFF. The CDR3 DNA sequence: TGTGCCAGCAGCCAATGGACAGGGGGGGACACTGAAGCTTTCTTT.

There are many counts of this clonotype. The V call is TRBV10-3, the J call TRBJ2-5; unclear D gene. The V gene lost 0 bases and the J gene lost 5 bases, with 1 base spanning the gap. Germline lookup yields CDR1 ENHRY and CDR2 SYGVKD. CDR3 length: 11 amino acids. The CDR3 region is CAISESETQYF. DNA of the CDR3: TGTGCCATCAGTGAGTCGGAGACCCAGTACTTC.

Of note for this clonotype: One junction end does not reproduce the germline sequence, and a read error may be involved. The DNA of the CDR3 is TGTGCCGGCAGAATGACGTTACGGTACGGCTACACCTTC. Its protein product is CAGRMTLRYGYTF. V gene TRBV5-4 combines with J gene TRBJ1-2, with D uncertain. This CDR3 comprises 13 residues. CDR1 and CDR2 (germline): SGHNT, YYREEE (reference sequence).

CDR3 loop: CASSNPGLEYNEQFF. The CDR3 nucleotides are TGTGCCAGTAGTAACCCGGGACTAGAGTACAATGAGCAGTTCTTC. The J gene is TRBJ2-1, the V gene TRBV19; 8 bases agree with TRBD2. The germline CDR1 and CDR2 sequences are LNHDA and SQIVND (reference sequence). Losses at the gene ends were 4 bases for V and 4 bases for J; bases not matched to a gene: 6. CDR3 length equals 15 residues.

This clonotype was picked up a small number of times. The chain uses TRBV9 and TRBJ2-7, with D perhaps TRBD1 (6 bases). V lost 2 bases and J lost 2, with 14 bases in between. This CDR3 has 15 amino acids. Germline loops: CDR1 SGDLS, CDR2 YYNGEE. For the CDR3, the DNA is TGTGCCAGCAGCGTTTCTCCGACAGGAGCCTACGAGCAGTACTTC. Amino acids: CASSVSPTGAYEQYF.

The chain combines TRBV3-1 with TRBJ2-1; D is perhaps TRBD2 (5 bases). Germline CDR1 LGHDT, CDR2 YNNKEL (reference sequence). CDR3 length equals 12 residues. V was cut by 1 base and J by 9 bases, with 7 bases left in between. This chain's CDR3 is CASSQVEGEQFF. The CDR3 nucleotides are TGTGCCAGCAGCCAAGTCGAGGGTGAGCAGTTCTTC.

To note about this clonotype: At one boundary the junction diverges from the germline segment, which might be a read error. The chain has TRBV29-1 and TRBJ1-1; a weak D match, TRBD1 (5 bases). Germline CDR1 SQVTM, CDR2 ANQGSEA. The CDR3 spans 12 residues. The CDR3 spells CGVRAGGAEAFF. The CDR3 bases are TGCGGCGTTCGCGCAGGTGGGGCCGAAGCTTTCTTT.

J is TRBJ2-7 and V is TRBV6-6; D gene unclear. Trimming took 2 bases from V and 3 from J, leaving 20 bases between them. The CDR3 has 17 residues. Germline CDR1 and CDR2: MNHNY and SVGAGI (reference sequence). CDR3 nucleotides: TGTGCCAGCAGTTACGTCTTTGTCGGTCGCTCGAACTACGAGCAGTACTTC. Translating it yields CASSYVFVGRSNYEQYF.

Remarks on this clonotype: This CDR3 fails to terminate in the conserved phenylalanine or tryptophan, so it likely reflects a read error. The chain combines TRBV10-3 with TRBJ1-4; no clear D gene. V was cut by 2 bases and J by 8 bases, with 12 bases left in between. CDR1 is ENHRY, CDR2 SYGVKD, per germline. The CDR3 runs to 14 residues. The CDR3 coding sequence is TGTGCCATCAGTGAGGGAAGGGCGGACGAAAAACTGTTTTCT. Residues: CAISEGRADEKLFS.

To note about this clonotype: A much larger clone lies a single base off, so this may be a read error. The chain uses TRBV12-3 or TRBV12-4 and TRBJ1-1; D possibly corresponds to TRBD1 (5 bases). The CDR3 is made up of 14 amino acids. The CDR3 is CASSSRDGNAEAFF. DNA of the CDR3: TGTGCCAGCAGTTCCCGGGACGGGAACGCTGAAGCTTTCTTT.

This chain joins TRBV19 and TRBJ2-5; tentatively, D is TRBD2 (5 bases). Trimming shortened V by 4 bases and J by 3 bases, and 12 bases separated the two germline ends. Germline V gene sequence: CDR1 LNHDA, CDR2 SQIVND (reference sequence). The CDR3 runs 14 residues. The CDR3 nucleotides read TGTGCCAGTAGTAGTCGGGGAGTAAAAGAGACCCAGTACTTC. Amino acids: CASSSRGVKETQYF.

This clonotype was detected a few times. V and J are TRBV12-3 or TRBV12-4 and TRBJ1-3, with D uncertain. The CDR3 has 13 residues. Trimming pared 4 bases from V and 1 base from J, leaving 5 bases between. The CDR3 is CASSSQSGNTIYF. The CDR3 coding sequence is TGTGCCAGCAGTTCTCAATCTGGAAACACCATATATTTT.